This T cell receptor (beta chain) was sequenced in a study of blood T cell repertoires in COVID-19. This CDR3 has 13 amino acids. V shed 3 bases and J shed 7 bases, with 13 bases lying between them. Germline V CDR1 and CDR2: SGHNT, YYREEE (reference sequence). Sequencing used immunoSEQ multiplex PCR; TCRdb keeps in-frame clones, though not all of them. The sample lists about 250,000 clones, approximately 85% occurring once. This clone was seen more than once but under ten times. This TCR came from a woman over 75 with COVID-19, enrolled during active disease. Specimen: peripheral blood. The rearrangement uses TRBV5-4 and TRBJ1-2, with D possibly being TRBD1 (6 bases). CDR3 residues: CASSSQGSFGYTF. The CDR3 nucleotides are TGTGCCAGCAGCTCGCAGGGGAGTTTTGGCTACACCTTC.